This entry features one T cell receptor (beta chain) sequence. The sample is drawn from a study of blood T cell repertoires in COVID-19. Study at large: Some COVID-19 samples were acute and others convalescent; all came from the United States, Italy and Spain. PBMCs, B-cell-depleted T cells, or T cells were the source of the cDNA or gDNA that made up the material.

The CDR3 extends over 16 amino acids. Germline V gene sequence: CDR1 MGHRA, CDR2 YSYEKL. Trimming removed 3 bases from V and 0 bases from J, with 12 bases in between. Authors' analysis steps: Nucleated cell number was recorded as an estimate derived from reference gene primer amplification. Clones were read by immunoSEQ multiplex PCR, and TCRdb kept only the in-frame ones, dropping some. That table gives V, J and clone size, and the DNA gave D and trimming. The sample includes 91,000 or so clones, approximately 90% seen only once; the top ten take approximately 15%. The chain uses TRBV4-1 and TRBJ1-3, with a tentative D call TRBD1 (5 bases). The source is a human donor in a cohort sampled during active COVID-19. Input material: peripheral blood. CDR3 bases: TGCGCCAGCAGCCAGTATCAGGGATCCTCTGGAAACACCATATATTTT. This translates into CASSQYQGSSGNTIYF.